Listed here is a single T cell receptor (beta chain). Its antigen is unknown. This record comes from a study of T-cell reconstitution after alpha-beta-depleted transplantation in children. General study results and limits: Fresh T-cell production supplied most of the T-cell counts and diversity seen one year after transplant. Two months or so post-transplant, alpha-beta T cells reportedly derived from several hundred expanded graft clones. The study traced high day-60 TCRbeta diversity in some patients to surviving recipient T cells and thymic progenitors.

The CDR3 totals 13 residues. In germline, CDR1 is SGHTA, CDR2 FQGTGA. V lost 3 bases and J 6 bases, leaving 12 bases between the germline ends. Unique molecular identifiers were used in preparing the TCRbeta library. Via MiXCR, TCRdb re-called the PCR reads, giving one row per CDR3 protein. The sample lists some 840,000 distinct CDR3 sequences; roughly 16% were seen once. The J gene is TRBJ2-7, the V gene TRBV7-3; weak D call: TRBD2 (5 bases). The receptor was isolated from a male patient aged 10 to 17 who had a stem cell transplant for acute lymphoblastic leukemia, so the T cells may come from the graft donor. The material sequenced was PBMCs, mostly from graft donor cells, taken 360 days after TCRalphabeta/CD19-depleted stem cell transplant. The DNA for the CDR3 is TGTGCCAGCAGCTTTGAGGGAGTGTCCGAGCAGTACTTC. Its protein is CASSFEGVSEQYF.